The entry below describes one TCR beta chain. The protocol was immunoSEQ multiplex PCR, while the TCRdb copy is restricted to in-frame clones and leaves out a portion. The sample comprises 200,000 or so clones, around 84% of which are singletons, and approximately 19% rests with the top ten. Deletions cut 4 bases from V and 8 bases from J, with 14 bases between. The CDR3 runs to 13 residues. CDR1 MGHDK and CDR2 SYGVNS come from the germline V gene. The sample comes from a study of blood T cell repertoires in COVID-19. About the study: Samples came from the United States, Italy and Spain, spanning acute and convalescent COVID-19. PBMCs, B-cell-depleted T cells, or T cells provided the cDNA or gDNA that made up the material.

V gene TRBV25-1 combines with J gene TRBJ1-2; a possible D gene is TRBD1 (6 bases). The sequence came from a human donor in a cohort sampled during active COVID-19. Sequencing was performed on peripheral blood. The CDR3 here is CASSVWAGEGYTF. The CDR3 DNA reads TGTGCCAGCAGTGTGTGGGCAGGGGAGGGCTACACCTTC.